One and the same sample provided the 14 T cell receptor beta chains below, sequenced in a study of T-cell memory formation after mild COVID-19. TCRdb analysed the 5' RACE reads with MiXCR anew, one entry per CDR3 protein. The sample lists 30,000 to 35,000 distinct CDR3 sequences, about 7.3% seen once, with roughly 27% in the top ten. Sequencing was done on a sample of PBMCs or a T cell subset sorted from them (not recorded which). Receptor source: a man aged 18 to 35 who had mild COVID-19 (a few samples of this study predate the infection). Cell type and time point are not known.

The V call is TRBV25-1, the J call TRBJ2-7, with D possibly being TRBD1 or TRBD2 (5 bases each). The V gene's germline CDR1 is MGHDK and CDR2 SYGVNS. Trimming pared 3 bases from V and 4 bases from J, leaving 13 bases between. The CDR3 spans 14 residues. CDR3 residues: CASSEAGREYEQYV. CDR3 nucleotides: TGTGCCAGCAGTGAGGCGGGCAGGGAGTACGAGCAGTACGTC.

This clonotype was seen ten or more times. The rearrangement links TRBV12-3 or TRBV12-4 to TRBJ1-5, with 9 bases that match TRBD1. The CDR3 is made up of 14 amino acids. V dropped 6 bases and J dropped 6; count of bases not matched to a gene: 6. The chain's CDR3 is CASRPGQGGQPQHF. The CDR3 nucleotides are TGTGCCAGCAGGCCGGGACAGGGAGGTCAGCCCCAGCATTTT.

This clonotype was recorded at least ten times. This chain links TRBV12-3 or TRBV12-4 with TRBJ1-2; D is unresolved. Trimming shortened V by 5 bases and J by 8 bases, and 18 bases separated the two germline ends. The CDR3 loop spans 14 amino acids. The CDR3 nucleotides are TGTGCCAGCAGTACGGGTTTTTGGGCCGGGGGCTACACCTTC. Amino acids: CASSTGFWAGGYTF.

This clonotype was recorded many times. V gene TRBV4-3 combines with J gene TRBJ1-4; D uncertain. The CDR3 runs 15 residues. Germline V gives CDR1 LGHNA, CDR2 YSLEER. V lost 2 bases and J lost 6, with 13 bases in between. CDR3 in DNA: TGCGCCAGCAGCCAAACTTTGCGGGATTATGAAAAACTGTTTTTT. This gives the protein CASSQTLRDYEKLFF.

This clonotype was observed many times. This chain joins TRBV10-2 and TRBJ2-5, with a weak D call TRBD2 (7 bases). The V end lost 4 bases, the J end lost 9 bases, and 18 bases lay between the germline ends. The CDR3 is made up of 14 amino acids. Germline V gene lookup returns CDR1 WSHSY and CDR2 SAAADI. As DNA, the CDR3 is TGCGCCAGCAGTGCGGGGGGCTCCGGTCAGTCCCAGTACTTC. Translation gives CASSAGGSGQSQYF.

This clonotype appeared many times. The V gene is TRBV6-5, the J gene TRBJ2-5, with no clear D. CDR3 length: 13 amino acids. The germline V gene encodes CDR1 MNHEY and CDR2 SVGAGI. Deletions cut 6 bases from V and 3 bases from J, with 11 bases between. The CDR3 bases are TGTGCCAGCAGGCTTCAGACGGAAGAGACCCAGTACTTC. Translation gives CASRLQTEETQYF.

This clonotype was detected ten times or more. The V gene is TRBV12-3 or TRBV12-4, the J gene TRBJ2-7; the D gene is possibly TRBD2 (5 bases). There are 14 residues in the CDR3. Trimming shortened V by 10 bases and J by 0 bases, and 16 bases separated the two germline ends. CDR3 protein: CATTTGIHSYEQYF. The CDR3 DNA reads TGTGCCACAACTACCGGGATCCACTCCTACGAGCAGTACTTC.

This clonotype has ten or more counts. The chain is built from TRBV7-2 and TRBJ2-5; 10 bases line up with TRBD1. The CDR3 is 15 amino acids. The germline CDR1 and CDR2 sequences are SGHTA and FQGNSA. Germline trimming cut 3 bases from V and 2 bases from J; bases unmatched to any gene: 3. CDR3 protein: CASSLGQGFQETQYF. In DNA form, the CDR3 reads TGTGCCAGCAGCTTGGGACAGGGGTTTCAAGAGACCCAGTACTTC.

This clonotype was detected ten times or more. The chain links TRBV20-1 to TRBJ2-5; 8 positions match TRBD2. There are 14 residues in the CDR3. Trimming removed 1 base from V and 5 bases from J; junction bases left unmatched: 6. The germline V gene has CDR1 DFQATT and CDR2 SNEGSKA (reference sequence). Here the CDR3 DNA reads TGCAGTGCTAGAGGGGTAGCGGGGATTGAGACCCAGTACTTC. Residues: CSARGVAGIETQYF.

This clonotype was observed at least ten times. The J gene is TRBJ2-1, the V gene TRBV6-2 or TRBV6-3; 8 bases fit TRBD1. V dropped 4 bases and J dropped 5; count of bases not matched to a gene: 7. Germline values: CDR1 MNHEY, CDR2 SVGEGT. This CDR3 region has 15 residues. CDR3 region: CASSSGQAPDNEQFF. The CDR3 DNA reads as TGTGCCAGCAGTTCGGGACAGGCCCCTGACAATGAGCAGTTCTTC.

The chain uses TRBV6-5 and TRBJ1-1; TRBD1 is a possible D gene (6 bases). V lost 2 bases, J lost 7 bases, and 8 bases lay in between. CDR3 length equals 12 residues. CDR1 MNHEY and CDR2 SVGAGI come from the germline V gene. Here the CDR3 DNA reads TGTGCCAGCAGTTACGGGGGCGGTGAAGCTTTCTTT. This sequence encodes CASSYGGGEAFF.

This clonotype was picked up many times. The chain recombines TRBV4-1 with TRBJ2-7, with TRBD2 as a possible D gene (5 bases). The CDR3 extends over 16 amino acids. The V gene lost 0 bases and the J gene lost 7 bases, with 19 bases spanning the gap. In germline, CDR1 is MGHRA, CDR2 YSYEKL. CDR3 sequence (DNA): TGCGCCAGCAGCCAAGAATTAAGGGCCAAACGGAGGGAGCAGTACTTC. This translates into CASSQELRAKRREQYF.

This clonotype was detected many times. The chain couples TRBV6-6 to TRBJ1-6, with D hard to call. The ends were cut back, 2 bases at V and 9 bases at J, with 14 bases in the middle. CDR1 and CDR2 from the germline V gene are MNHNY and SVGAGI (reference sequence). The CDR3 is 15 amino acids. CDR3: CASSYNDPGSSPLHF. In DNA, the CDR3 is TGTGCCAGCAGTTACAATGATCCAGGCTCTTCACCCCTCCACTTT.

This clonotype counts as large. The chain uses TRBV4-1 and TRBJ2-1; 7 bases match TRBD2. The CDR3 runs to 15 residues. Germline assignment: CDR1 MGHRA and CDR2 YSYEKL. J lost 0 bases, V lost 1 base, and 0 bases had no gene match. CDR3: CASSQAGGSYNEQFF. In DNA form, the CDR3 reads TGCGCCAGCAGCCAAGCGGGGGGCTCCTACAATGAGCAGTTCTTC.